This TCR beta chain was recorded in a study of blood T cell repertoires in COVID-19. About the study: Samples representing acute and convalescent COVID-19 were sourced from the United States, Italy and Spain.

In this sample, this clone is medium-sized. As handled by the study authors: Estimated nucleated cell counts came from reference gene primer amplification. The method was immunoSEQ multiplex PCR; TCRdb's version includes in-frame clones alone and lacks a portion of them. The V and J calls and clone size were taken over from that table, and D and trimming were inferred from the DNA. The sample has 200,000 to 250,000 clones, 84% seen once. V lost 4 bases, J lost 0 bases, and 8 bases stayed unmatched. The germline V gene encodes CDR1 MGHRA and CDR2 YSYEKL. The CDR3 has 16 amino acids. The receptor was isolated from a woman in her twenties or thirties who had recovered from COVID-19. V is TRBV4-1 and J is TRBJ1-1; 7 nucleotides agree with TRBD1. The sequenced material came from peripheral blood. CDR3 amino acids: CASSPGTADLNTEAFF. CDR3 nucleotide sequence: TGCGCCAGCAGCCCCGGGACAGCGGACTTGAACACTGAAGCTTTCTTT.